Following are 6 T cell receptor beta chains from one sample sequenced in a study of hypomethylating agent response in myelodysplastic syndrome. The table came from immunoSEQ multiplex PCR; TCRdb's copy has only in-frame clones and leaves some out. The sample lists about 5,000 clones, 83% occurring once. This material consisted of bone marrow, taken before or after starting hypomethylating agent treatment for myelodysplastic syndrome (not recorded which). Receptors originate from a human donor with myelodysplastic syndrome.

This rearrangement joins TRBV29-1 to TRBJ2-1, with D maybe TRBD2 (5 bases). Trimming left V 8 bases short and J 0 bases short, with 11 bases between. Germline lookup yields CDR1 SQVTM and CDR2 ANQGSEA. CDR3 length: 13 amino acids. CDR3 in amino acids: CSSGYSSYNEQFF. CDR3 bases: TGCAGCTCGGGGTATAGCTCCTACAATGAGCAGTTCTTC.

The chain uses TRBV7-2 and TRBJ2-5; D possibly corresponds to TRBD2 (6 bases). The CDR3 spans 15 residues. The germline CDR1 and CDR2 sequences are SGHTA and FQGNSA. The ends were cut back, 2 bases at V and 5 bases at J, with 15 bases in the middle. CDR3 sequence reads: CASSLSIADAETQYF. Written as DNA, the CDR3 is TGTGCCAGCAGCTTATCTATAGCGGACGCGGAGACCCAGTACTTC. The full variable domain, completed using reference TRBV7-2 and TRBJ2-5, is GAGVSQSPSNKVTEKGKDVELRCDPISGHTALYWYRQSLGQGLEFLIYFQGNSAPDKSGLPSDRFSAERTGGSVSTLTIQRTQQEDSAVYLCASSLSIADAETQYFGPGTRLLVL.

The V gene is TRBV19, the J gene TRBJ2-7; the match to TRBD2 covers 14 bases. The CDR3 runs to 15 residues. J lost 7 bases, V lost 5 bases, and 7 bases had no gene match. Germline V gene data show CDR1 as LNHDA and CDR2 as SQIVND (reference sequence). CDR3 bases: TGTGCCAGTAGTGTGGGACTAGCGGGAGCTCGGGAGCAGTACTTC. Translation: CASSVGLAGAREQYF.

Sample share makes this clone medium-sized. In DNA, the CDR3 is TGCGCCAGCAGCTTCCGGGGGATGAACACTGAAGCTTTCTTT. The encoded protein is CASSFRGMNTEAFF. This chain links TRBV5-1 with TRBJ1-1; tentative D call: TRBD1 (5 bases). V dropped 2 bases and J dropped 0 bases, with 8 bases sitting between them. The CDR3 consists of 14 residues. Germline CDR1 reads SGHRS; CDR2 reads YFSETQ.

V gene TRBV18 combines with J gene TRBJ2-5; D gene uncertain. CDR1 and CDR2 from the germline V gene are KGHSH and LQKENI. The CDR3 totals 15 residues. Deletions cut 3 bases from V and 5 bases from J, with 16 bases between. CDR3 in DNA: TGTGCCAGCTCACCGATGGGCCCGGCGTGGGAGACCCAGTACTTC. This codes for CASSPMGPAWETQYF.

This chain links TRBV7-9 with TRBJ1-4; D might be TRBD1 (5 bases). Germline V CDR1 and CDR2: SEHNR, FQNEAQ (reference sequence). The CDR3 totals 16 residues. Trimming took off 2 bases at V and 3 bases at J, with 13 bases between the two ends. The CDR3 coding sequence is TGTGCCAGCAGCTTACAAGACAGAGATCCTAATGAAAAACTGTTTTTT. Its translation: CASSLQDRDPNEKLFF.